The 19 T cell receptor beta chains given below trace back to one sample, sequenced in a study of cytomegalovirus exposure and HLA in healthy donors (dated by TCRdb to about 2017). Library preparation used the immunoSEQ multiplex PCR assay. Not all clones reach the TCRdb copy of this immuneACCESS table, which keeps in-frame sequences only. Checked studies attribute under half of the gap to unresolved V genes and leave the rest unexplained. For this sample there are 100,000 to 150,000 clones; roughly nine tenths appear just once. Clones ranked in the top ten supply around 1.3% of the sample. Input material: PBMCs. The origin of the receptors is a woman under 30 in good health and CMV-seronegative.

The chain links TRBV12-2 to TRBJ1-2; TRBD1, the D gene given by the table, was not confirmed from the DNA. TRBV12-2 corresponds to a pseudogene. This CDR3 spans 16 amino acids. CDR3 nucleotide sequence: TGTGCAAGTCGCTCCCACCCTCGGGCGACAGACTATGGCTACACCTTC. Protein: CASRSHPRATDYGYTF.

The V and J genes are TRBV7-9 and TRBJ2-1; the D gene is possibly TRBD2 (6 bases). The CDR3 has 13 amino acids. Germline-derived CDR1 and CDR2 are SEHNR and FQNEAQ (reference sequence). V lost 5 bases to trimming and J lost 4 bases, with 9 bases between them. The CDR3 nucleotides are TGTGCCAGCAGCGACGGGGGTTACAATGAGCAGTTCTTC. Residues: CASSDGGYNEQFF.

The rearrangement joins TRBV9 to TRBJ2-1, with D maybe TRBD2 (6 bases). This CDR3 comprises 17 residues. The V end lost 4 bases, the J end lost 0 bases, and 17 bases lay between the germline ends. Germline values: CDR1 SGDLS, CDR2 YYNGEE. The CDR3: CASSTLAYSRSYNEQFF. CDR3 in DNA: TGTGCCAGCAGCACCCTAGCGTACTCCCGCTCCTACAATGAGCAGTTCTTC. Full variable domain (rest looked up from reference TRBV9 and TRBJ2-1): DSGVTQTPKHLITATGQRVTLRCSPRSGDLSVYWYQQSLDQGLQFLIQYYNGEERAKGNILERFSAQQFPDLHSELNLSSLELGDSALYFCASSTLAYSRSYNEQFFGPGTRLTVL.

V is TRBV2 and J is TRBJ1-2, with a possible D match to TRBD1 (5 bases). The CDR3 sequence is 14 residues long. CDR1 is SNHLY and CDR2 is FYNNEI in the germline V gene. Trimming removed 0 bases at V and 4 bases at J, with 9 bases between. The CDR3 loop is CASSEAGTGYGYTF. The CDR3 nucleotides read TGTGCCAGCAGTGAAGCGGGCACAGGCTATGGCTACACCTTC.

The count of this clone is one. This chain's CDR3 is CASSLARGLNNEQFF. The CDR3 coding sequence is TGTGCCAGCAGCTTAGCGCGGGGGCTCAACAATGAGCAGTTCTTC. The chain couples TRBV7-6 to TRBJ2-1; D possibly corresponds to TRBD2 (7 bases). Per germline, CDR1 SGHVS and CDR2 FNYEAQ. V was trimmed by 0 bases and J by 5 bases, leaving 11 bases between them. This CDR3 has 15 amino acids.

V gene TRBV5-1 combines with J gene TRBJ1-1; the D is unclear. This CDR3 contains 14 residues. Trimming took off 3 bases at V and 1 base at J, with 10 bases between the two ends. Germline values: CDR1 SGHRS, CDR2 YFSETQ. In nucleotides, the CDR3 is TGCGCCAGCAGCTGGCCGGGATGGAACACTGAAGCTTTCTTT. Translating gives CASSWPGWNTEAFF.

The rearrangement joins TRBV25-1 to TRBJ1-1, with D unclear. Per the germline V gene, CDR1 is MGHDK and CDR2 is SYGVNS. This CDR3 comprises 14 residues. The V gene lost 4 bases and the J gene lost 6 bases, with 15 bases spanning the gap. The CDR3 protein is CASSAGWELAEAFF. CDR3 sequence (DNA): TGTGCCAGCAGTGCGGGGTGGGAGCTCGCTGAAGCTTTCTTT.

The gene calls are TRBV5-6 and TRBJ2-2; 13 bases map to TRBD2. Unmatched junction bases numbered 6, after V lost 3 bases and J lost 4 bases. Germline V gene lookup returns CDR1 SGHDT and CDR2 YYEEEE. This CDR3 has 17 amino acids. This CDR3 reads CASSWETSGGSTGELFF. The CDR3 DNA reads TGTGCCAGCAGCTGGGAGACTAGCGGGGGGAGCACCGGGGAGCTGTTTTTT.

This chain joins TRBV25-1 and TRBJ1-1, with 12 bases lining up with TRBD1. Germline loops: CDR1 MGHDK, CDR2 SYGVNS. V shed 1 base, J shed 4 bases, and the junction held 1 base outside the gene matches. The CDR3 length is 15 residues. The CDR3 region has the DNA TGTGCCAGCAGTGAATTGGGACAGGGGGCCACTGAAGCTTTCTTT. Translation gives CASSELGQGATEAFF.

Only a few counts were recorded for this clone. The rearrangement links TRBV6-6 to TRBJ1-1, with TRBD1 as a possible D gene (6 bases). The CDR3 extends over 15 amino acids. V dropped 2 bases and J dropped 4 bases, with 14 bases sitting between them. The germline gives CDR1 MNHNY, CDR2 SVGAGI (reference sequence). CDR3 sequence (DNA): TGTGCCAGCAGTTACGTTGGGGGCATGGGCACTGAAGCTTTCTTT. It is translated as CASSYVGGMGTEAFF.

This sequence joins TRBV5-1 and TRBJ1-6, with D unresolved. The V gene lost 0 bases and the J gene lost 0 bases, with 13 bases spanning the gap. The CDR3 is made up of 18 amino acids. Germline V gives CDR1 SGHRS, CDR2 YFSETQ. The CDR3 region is CASSLGANSSSYNSPLHF. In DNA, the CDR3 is TGCGCCAGCAGCTTGGGGGCAAACTCGAGCTCCTATAATTCACCCCTCCACTTT.

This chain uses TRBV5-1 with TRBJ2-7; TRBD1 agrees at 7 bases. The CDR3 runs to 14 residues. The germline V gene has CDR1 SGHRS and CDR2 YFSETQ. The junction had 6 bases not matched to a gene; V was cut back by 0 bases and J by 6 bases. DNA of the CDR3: TGCGCCAGCAGCTTGGGACAGGGTATCGGCGAGCAGTACTTC. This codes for CASSLGQGIGEQYF.

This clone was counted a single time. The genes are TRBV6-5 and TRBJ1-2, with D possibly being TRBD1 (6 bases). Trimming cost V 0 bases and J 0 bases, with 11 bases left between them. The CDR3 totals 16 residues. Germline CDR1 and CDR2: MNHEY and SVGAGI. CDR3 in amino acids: CASSYSSTGTNYGYTF. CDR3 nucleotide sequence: TGTGCCAGCAGTTACTCGAGTACAGGGACTAACTATGGCTACACCTTC.

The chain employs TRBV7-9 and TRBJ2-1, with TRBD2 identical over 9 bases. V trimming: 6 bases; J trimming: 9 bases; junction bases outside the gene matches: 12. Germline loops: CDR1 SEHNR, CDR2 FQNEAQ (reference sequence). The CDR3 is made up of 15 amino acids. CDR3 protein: CASRPRLAVRAEQFF. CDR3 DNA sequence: TGTGCCAGCAGACCTCGACTAGCGGTGCGCGCTGAGCAGTTCTTC. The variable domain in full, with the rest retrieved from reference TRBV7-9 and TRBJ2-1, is DTGVSQNPRHKITKRGQNVTFRCDPISEHNRLYWYRQTLGQGPEFLTYFQNEAQLEKSRLLSDRFSAERPKGSFSTLEIQRTEQGDSAMYLCASRPRLAVRAEQFFGPGTRLTVL.

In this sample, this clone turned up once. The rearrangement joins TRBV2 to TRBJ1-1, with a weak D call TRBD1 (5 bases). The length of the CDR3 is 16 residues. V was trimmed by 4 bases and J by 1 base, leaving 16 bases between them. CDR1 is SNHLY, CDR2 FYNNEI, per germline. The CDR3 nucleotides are TGTGCCAGCAGTGGCCCCAGGGAGGGGCGGAACACTGAAGCTTTCTTT. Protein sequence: CASSGPREGRNTEAFF. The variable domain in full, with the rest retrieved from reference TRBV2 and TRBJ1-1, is EPEVTQTPSHQVTQMGQEVILRCVPISNHLYFYWYRQILGQKVEFLVSFYNNEISEKSEIFDDQFSVERPDGSNFTLKIRSTKLEDSAMYFCASSGPREGRNTEAFFGQGTRLTVV.

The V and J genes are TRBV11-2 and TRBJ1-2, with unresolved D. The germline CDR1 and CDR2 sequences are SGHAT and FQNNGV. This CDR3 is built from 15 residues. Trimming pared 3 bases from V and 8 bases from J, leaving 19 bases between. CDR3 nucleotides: TGTGCCAGCAGCTTGGGTGGGTCCGTCGCGGGGGGCTACACCTTC. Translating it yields CASSLGGSVAGGYTF.

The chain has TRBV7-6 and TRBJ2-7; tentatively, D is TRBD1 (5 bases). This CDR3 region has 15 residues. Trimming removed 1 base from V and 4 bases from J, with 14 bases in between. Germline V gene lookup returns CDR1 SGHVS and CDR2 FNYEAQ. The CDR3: CASSLGLGHQYEQYF. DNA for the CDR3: TGTGCCAGCAGCTTAGGACTCGGACACCAATACGAGCAGTACTTC.

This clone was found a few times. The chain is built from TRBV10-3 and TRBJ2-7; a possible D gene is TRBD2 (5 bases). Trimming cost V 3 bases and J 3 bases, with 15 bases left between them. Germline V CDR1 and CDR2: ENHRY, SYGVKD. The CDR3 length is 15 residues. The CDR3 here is CAISDSERSFYEQYF. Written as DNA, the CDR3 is TGTGCCATCAGTGACTCGGAGCGGTCCTTCTACGAGCAGTACTTC.

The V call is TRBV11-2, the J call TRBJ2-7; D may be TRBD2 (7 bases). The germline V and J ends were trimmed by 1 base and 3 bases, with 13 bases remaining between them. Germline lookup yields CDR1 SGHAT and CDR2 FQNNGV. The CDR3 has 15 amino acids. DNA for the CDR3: TGTGCCAGCAGCTTAGGGGGGGGCGGAAACTACGAGCAGTACTTC. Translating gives CASSLGGGGNYEQYF.